Included here is one T cell receptor (beta chain) sequence, with context. Its matching antigen is unknown. These data belong to a study of blood T cells in healthy people across ages. Notes on the study in general: The study could not conclusively compare naive and antigen-experienced cells, given its unsorted PBMCs. There was no known CMV status for donors, so expanded clonotype changes were possibly confounded. The long-lived group displayed more naive CD4+ cells, plus higher diversity, than the aged donors did.

The CDR3 has 11 residues. Germline CDR1 SNHLY, CDR2 FYNNEI. Trimming took off 7 bases at V and 9 bases at J, with 13 bases between the two ends. The authors ran a second PCR of about 6 to 12 cycles using a sample-barcoded 5' primer and a J-beta primer mix. Each cDNA molecule carried a tag from a template-switch adaptor that contained 12 random nucleotides. TCRdb passed the 5' RACE reads through MiXCR, listing each CDR3 protein once. The sample yields about 1.4 million distinct CDR3 sequences, approximately 63% seen once. Sample: blood. The receptor was isolated from a man in his late teens or twenties in good health. This chain links TRBV2 with TRBJ2-7; D gene unclear. DNA of the CDR3: TGTGCCAGCACTTTGGTCATGGGGCAGTACTTC. As protein: CASTLVMGQYF.